The 21 T cell receptor beta chains given below trace back to one sample, sequenced in a study of blood T cells in healthy people across ages. With a J-beta primer mix and a sample-barcoded 5' primer, a second PCR ran about 7 to 12 cycles. TCRdb fed the 5' RACE reads into MiXCR, producing one record per CDR3 protein. This table holds about 780,000 distinct CDR3 sequences, about 42% found once. The sequenced material came from blood. These TCRs come from a man older than 75 in good health.

The chain uses TRBV29-1 and TRBJ2-1, with 9 bases identical to TRBD2. Losses at the gene ends were 7 bases for V and 7 bases for J; bases not matched to a gene: 11. This CDR3 region has 14 residues. Germline loops: CDR1 SQVTM, CDR2 ANQGSEA. CDR3: CSGGRREGQNEQFF. In DNA form, the CDR3 reads TGCAGCGGTGGAAGGCGGGAGGGCCAAAATGAGCAGTTCTTC.

The V and J genes are TRBV9 and TRBJ2-6; no firm D call. Germline lookup yields CDR1 SGDLS and CDR2 YYNGEE. Trimming took off 1 base at V and 4 bases at J, with 21 bases between the two ends. The CDR3 is 19 amino acids. Written as DNA, the CDR3 is TGTGCCAGCAGCGTACTTGAGGCGGTTGAGGTTTCCGGGGCCAACGTCCTGACTTTC. Translation: CASSVLEAVEVSGANVLTF.

The V gene is TRBV5-1, the J gene TRBJ2-5; D is possibly TRBD1 (6 bases). The better agreement between TRBJ2-7 and the DNA end casts doubt on the J call. This CDR3 is 14 amino acids long. Germline assignment: CDR1 SGHRS and CDR2 YFSETQ. The CDR3 DNA reads as TGCGCCAGCAGCTTGGACACCAACAGGGACGAGCAGTACTTC. Its translation is CASSLDTNRDEQYF.

The chain combines TRBV20-1 with TRBJ1-2; D call uncertain. V lost 0 bases to trimming and J lost 7 bases, with 9 bases between them. The CDR3 contains 12 residues. CDR1 is DFQATT, CDR2 SNEGSKA, per germline (reference sequence). The CDR3 coding sequence is TGCAGTGCTAGAGATCGCAGAGCTGGCTACACCTTC. This gives the protein CSARDRRAGYTF.

V is TRBV5-1 and J is TRBJ2-7, with 14 bases aligning to TRBD2. Germline assignment: CDR1 SGHRS and CDR2 YFSETQ. This CDR3 has 17 residues. The V segment lost 0 bases and the J segment 7 bases; nucleotides outside the gene matches: 9. The CDR3 reads CASSLATGTSGGLEQYF. The DNA of the CDR3 is TGCGCCAGCAGCTTGGCTACCGGGACTAGCGGGGGACTGGAGCAGTACTTC.

In regard to this clonotype: The junction does not match germline at one end; this may be a read error. The genes are TRBV7-9 and TRBJ2-7, with a possible D match to TRBD1 (6 bases). Germline loops: CDR1 SEHNR, CDR2 FQNEAQ (reference sequence). The CDR3 loop spans 14 amino acids. The CDR3 bases are TGTGCCAGCAGCTTGGGCAGGGGCTCCTGCGAGCAGTACTTC. This sequence encodes CASSLGRGSCEQYF.

This chain joins TRBV4-3 and TRBJ2-4, with D tentatively TRBD1 (5 bases). This CDR3 spans 13 amino acids. CDR1 LGHNA and CDR2 YSLEER come from the germline V gene. V was shortened by 1 base and J by 7 bases, with 8 bases between the two germline ends. DNA of the CDR3: TGCGCCAGCAGCCAAGCACCAGGGAACATTCAGTACTTC. As protein: CASSQAPGNIQYF.

This clonotype was seen more than once but under ten times. The V and J genes are TRBV7-3 and TRBJ2-1; 7 nucleotides match TRBD1. Germline values: CDR1 SGHTA, CDR2 FQGTGA. The CDR3 length is 15 residues. J lost 5 bases, V lost 4 bases, and 8 bases had no gene match. This CDR3 reads CASSSTGVADNEQFF. Written as DNA, the CDR3 is TGTGCCAGCAGCTCCACAGGGGTGGCGGACAATGAGCAGTTCTTC.

The V gene is TRBV5-1, the J gene TRBJ2-5, with TRBD1 matching 8 bases. The V segment lost 4 bases and the J segment 2 bases; nucleotides outside the gene matches: 7. Per the germline V gene, CDR1 is SGHRS and CDR2 is YFSETQ. The CDR3 loop spans 15 amino acids. CDR3 sequence: CASSTPDRGQETQYF. In DNA, the CDR3 is TGCGCCAGCAGCACGCCCGACAGGGGACAAGAGACCCAGTACTTC.

This clonotype was seen a handful of times. The chain has TRBV12-3 or TRBV12-4 and TRBJ2-1, with 8 bases aligning to TRBD2. V trimming: 5 bases; J trimming: 4 bases; junction bases outside the gene matches: 10. The CDR3 extends over 16 amino acids. CDR3 DNA: TGTGCCAGCAGTCCCGATGGCGCTAGCGGGTACAATGAGCAGTTCTTC. Residues: CASSPDGASGYNEQFF.

J is TRBJ1-2 and V is TRBV2; weak D call: TRBD1 (6 bases). V was pared by 1 base and J by 8 bases, with 8 bases between. Germline values: CDR1 SNHLY, CDR2 FYNNEI. The CDR3 runs 12 residues. The CDR3 DNA follows: TGTGCCAGCAGTGAAGGTGGACAGGGCTACACCTTC. Amino acids: CASSEGGQGYTF.

This clonotype was found a few times. The V call is TRBV28, the J call TRBJ2-1, with 7 bases aligning to TRBD1. CDR3 length: 14 residues. J gave up 5 bases and V 5 bases, and 6 bases lay outside the gene matches. CDR1 is MDHEN, CDR2 SYDVKM, per germline. CDR3 DNA: TGTGCCAGCAGTATACAGGGGTTAAACAATGAGCAGTTCTTC. Translating it yields CASSIQGLNNEQFF.

This chain joins TRBV29-1 and TRBJ2-1; TRBD2 agrees at 13 bases. The germline CDR1 and CDR2 sequences are SQVTM and ANQGSEA. The CDR3 loop spans 15 amino acids. V was clipped by 6 bases and J by 9 bases; unmatched bases: 11. The CDR3: CSVGTGTSGNLEQFF. The CDR3 coding sequence is TGCAGCGTGGGGACCGGGACTAGCGGGAACCTTGAGCAGTTCTTC.

This clonotype was found a few times. The chain combines TRBV20-1 with TRBJ2-4, with 8 bases identical to TRBD2. The J call may not be correct, given that the DNA end is closer to TRBJ2-7. Germline loops: CDR1 DFQATT, CDR2 SNEGSKA (reference sequence). This CDR3 spans 14 amino acids. The CDR3 region has the DNA TGCAGTGCTAGTGTCGGGAGGGGTCTCTACGAGCAGTACTTC. Its translation: CSASVGRGLYEQYF.

The V gene is TRBV12-3 or TRBV12-4, the J gene TRBJ2-7, with 9 bases lining up with TRBD2. The CDR3 has 15 residues. J gave up 1 base and V 5 bases, and 6 bases lay outside the gene matches. As DNA, the CDR3 is TGTGCCAGCAGTCCCGCTAGCGGGACATCCTACGAGCAGTACTTC. It codes for CASSPASGTSYEQYF.

J is TRBJ2-1 and V is TRBV12-3 or TRBV12-4, with 7 bases matching TRBD2. The V gene end was trimmed by 2 bases and the J gene end by 7 bases; junction bases not matched to a gene: 8. The CDR3 is made up of 15 amino acids. DNA of the CDR3: TGTGCCAGCAGTTTAATCCGGGAGGTTAGTAATGAGCAGTTCTTC. Translating it yields CASSLIREVSNEQFF.

In its sample, this clonotype was seen a few times. The genes are TRBV30 and TRBJ1-6; weak D call: TRBD1 (6 bases). Germline V gives CDR1 GTSNPN, CDR2 SVGIG (reference sequence). Trimming took off 4 bases at V and 10 bases at J, with 14 bases between the two ends. This CDR3 has 13 residues. The CDR3 sequence: CAWKRQEKSPLHF. The CDR3 bases are TGTGCCTGGAAACGACAGGAAAAGTCACCCCTCCACTTT.

The sample holds a few counts of this clonotype. The CDR3 DNA is TGCAGCGTCCGACCCGGAGGGGATCAGCCCCAGCATTTT. Protein sequence: CSVRPGGDQPQHF. The V and J genes are TRBV29-1 and TRBJ1-5, with D possibly TRBD1 on 5 matching bases. The CDR3 covers 13 residues. CDR1 and CDR2 (germline): SQVTM, ANQGSEA. Trimming stripped 6 bases from V and 5 bases from J, with 14 bases between.

CDR3 DNA sequence: TGTGCCACCAGTGGAGCATACAATGAGCAGTACTTC. This codes for CATSGAYNEQYF. V and J are TRBV24-1 and TRBJ2-7, with unresolved D. V was trimmed by 5 bases and J by 7 bases, leaving 11 bases between them. Germline assignment: CDR1 KGHDR and CDR2 SFDVKD. CDR3 length equals 12 residues.

This clonotype appeared a single time. A much larger clone differs by one base, so this may be a read error. V usage is TRBV18 and J usage is TRBJ1-2, with 8 bases aligning to TRBD1. The J segment lost 5 bases and the V segment lost 3 bases, leaving 5 bases of the junction unmatched. Germline V gene lookup returns CDR1 KGHSH and CDR2 LQKENI. The CDR3 contains 14 residues. The CDR3 nucleotides read TGTGCCAGCTCACCTGCCGGACAGGGTTATGGCTACACCTTC. Its translation is CASSPAGQGYGYTF. Variable domain in full (rest from reference TRBV18 and TRBJ1-2): NAGVMQNPRHLVRRRGQEARLRCSPMKGHSHVYWYRQLPEEGLKFMVYLQKENIIDESGMPKERFSAEFPKEGPSILRIQQVVRGDSAAYFCASSPAGQGYGYTFGSGTRLTVV.

The sample holds a few counts of this clonotype. This sequence joins TRBV5-6 and TRBJ2-4; unclear D gene. The CDR3 loop spans 16 amino acids. Per the germline V gene, CDR1 is SGHDT and CDR2 is YYEEEE. V was cut by 0 bases and J by 0 bases, with 10 bases left in between. CDR3 region: CASSLAGRIAKNIQYF. In nucleotides, the CDR3 is TGTGCCAGCAGCTTGGCGGGCAGGATAGCCAAAAACATTCAGTACTTC.